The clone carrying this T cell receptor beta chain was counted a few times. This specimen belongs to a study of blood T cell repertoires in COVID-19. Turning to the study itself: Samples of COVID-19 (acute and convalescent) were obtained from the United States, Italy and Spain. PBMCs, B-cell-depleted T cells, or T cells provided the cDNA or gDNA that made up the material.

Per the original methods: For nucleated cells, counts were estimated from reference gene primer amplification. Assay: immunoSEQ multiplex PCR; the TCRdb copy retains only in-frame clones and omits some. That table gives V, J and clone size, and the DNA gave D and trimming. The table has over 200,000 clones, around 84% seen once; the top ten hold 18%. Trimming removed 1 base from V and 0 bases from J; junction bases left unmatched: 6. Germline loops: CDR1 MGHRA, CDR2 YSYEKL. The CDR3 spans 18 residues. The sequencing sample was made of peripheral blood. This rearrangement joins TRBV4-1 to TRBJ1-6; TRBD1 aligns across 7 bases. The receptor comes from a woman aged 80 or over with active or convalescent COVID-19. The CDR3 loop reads CASSQAVAGGSYNSPLHF. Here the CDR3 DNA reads TGCGCCAGCAGCCAAGCCGTCGCAGGGGGCTCCTATAATTCACCCCTCCACTTT.